This T cell receptor (beta chain) was sequenced for a study of CD4 T cells in relation to SARS-CoV-2 and coronaviruses. Across the whole study: No peptide or an HIV-1 Nef peptide pool served as negative control.

The repertoire was sequenced with immunoSEQ multiplex PCR; TCRdb's copy has only in-frame clones and lacks some. The sample holds 15,000 or so clones, 82% seen once. The unexposed donors gave CD4+ T cells in about 2010-2019, prior to COVID-19. After nine to ten days of culture, CD4+ T cells were isolated. Trimming removed 4 bases from V and 4 bases from J, with 20 bases in between. The V gene's germline CDR1 is SGHRS and CDR2 YFSETQ. CDR3 length: 16 amino acids. Findings and caveats of the study: In approximately 70% of donors, memory CD4+ clonotypes crossrecognized SARS-CoV-2 and at least one common cold coronavirus spike.

About this clone: Its specificity is not known.

The sequenced sample was CD4+ T cells from PBMCs, cultured in vitro. This chain uses TRBV5-1 with TRBJ1-1, with D possibly TRBD1 on 5 matching bases. This TCR came from a human donor in good health. Here the CDR3 DNA reads TGCGCCAGCAGCCTAGTGTCGGGGCTAGGTAGCACTGAAGCTTTCTTT. Protein sequence: CASSLVSGLGSTEAFF.